Listed here are 17 T cell receptor beta chains from one sample, sequenced in a study of tumor-infiltrating lymphocytes in primary liver carcinoma. Joint extraction of RNA and DNA used roughly 19-33 mg of bulk tissue that was unsorted. Constant-region priming of roughly 0.45 ug total RNA yielded TCR beta cDNA. Slightly modified ARM-PCR with three nested multiplex PCR rounds yielded TCR beta libraries. Both of the initial two PCR rounds ran for 10 cycles and employed TRBV1-TRBV30 forward primers alongside a C-beta reverse primer. TCRdb used MiXCR to reprocess the multiplex PCR reads, holding one entry per CDR3 protein. Of about 92,000 distinct CDR3 sequences in the sample, about 70% are singletons; the top ten hold roughly 30%. Sequencing was performed on tumor-adjacent normal liver tissue. These receptors originate from a man between 40 and 49 years old with primary liver carcinoma and hepatitis B virus infection.

With regard to this clonotype: An end of the junction does not agree with germline; a read error may underlie this. The chain uses TRBV11-2 and TRBJ2-1; D is unclear. The CDR3 runs to 13 residues. Germline V CDR1 and CDR2: SGHAT, FQNNGV. As DNA, the CDR3 is TGTCCCAGCAGCCCCAATTATGGCAATGAGCAGTTCTTC. Residues: CPSSPNYGNEQFF.

With regard to this clonotype: One end of the junction fails to match germline, which may point to a read error. The V gene is TRBV11-1, the J gene TRBJ2-1, with D possibly being TRBD2 (6 bases). Germline CDR1 reads SGHAT; CDR2 reads FQDESV (reference sequence). The length of the CDR3 is 14 residues. CDR3 loop: CASSDPGTVNEQIF. CDR3 coding DNA: TGTGCCAGCAGTGACCCCGGGACTGTCAATGAGCAGATCTTC.

Concerning this clonotype itself: Likely a read error: the CDR3 ends without its conserved phenylalanine or tryptophan. This chain connects TRBV11-2 to TRBJ2-5; perhaps TRBD1 as D (5 bases). In germline, CDR1 is SGHAT, CDR2 FQNNGV. The CDR3 sequence is 15 residues long. The ends were cut back, 1 base at V and 4 bases at J, with 13 bases in the middle. In nucleotides, the CDR3 is TGTGCCAGCAGCTTAGGGGGTTCAGGGTTAGAGACCCAGTACTCA. This codes for CASSLGGSGLETQYS.

As regards this clonotype: A much more abundant neighbour one base away suggests this may be a read error. V and J are TRBV5-6 and TRBJ2-7; TRBD1 might be the D (6 bases). Germline lookup yields CDR1 SGHDT and CDR2 YYEEEE. This CDR3 is built from 16 residues. CDR3 in DNA: TGTGCCAGCAGCTTGGCCGGGACAACCTACTCCCACGAGCAGTACTTC. Translation: CASSLAGTTYSHEQYF.

As for this clonotype: One junction end does not reproduce the germline sequence, and a read error may be involved. The chain couples TRBV28 to TRBJ1-4; no definite D call. CDR3 length: 16 residues. Germline V gives CDR1 MDHEN, CDR2 SYDVKM. In nucleotides, the CDR3 is TGTGCCAGCAGTCCCTCAGCACTCGCAACTAATGAAAAACTGCTTTTT. This encodes CASSPSALATNEKLLF.

As for this clonotype: An end of the junction does not agree with germline; a read error may underlie this. The V and J genes are TRBV12-3 or TRBV12-4 and TRBJ2-7; D is unresolved. This CDR3 has 14 amino acids. The DNA of the CDR3 is TGTGCCAGCAGCACTCGGATTAGCTCCTACGAACAGTACTTC. Amino acids: CASSTRISSYEQYF.

Of note for this clonotype: One junction end does not reproduce the germline sequence, and a read error may be involved. DNA for the CDR3: TGTGCCGGCAGCCCCGGACAGGGGATCTATGGCTACACCTTC. This gives the protein CAGSPGQGIYGYTF. The V and J genes are TRBV7-9 and TRBJ1-2; 9 bases line up with TRBD1. CDR1 and CDR2 from the germline V gene are SEHNR and FQNEAQ (reference sequence). CDR3 size: 14 residues.

A note on this clonotype: A much larger clone differs from this one at a single base, so this may be a read error. CDR3 amino acids: CASSSGGGIDTQYF. The CDR3 nucleotides are TGTGCCAGCAGCTCAGGGGGGGGCATAGATACGCAGTATTTT. The V and J genes are TRBV5-4 and TRBJ2-3; the D call may be TRBD1 or TRBD2 (7 bases each). The V gene lost 3 bases and the J gene lost 5 bases, with 13 bases spanning the gap. CDR1 and CDR2 (germline): SGHNT, YYREEE (reference sequence). This CDR3 comprises 14 residues. Full variable domain (remainder filled in from reference TRBV5-4 and TRBJ2-3): ETGVTQSPTHLIKTRGQQVTLRCSSQSGHNTVSWYQQALGQGPQFIFQYYREEENGRGNFPPRFSGLQFPNYSSELNVNALELDDSALYLCASSSGGGIDTQYFGPGTRLTVL.

The chain has TRBV11-2 and TRBJ1-1; D might be TRBD1 (5 bases). The CDR3 is 18 amino acids. Germline values: CDR1 SGHAT, CDR2 FQNNGV. The CDR3 region has the DNA TGTATCAGCAGCTCACCCCCCGGGTCCGTGAGGGGGAACACTGAAGCTTTCTTT. This gives the protein CISSSPPGSVRGNTEAFF.

To note about this clonotype: A much larger clone lies one base from this, so it may be a read error. The chain recombines TRBV30 with TRBJ1-4; tentatively, D is TRBD1 (5 bases). Germline V gene sequence: CDR1 GTSNPN, CDR2 SVGIG (reference sequence). Between the trimmed V and J ends, which lost 6 bases and 6 bases, there was a span of 17 bases. The CDR3 has 14 residues. The CDR3 nucleotides read TGTGCCTGCTCGGGAATTGAAGGGGATGAAAAACTGTTTTTT. This sequence encodes CACSGIEGDEKLFF. Looking up the rest from reference TRBV30 and TRBJ1-4 gives the full variable domain: SQTIHQWPATLVQPVGSPLSLECTVEGTSNPNLYWYRQAAGRGLQLLFYSVGIGQISSEVPQNLSASRPQDRQFILSSKKLLLSDSGFYLCACSGIEGDEKLFFGSGTQLSVL.

Concerning this clonotype itself: This may be a read error: a much more frequent sequence differs by one nucleotide. This chain connects TRBV6-6 to TRBJ2-7, with D perhaps TRBD2 (5 bases). From germline, CDR1 is MNHNY and CDR2 SVGAGI (reference sequence). The V end lost 6 bases, the J end lost 2 bases, and 11 bases lay between the germline ends. There are 13 residues in the CDR3. CDR3 bases: TGTGCCAGCAGCCCTAACGGGACCTACGAGCAGTACTTC. Protein: CASSPNGTYEQYF.

As concerns this clonotype: This clone may be a read error of a much larger clone one base away. This chain links TRBV12-3 or TRBV12-4 with TRBJ2-7, with 9 bases matching TRBD1. With V trimmed by 3 bases and J by 8 bases, 5 bases remained unmatched. The CDR3 consists of 13 residues. Here the CDR3 DNA reads TGTGCCAGCAGTTTGGGACAGGGTTACAAGCAGTACTTC. Amino acid sequence: CASSLGQGYKQYF.

To note about this clonotype: Because it lacks the conserved phenylalanine or tryptophan at the end, this CDR3 is likely a read error. The gene calls are TRBV11-2 and TRBJ2-5, with D maybe TRBD2 (5 bases). This CDR3 has 16 residues. Germline loops: CDR1 SGHAT, CDR2 FQNNGV. The CDR3 DNA reads TGTGCCAGCAGCTTAGATCAACGGGAAGGGAGAGAGATCCAGTACCTA. Translating it yields CASSLDQREGREIQYL.

This chain links TRBV7-9 with TRBJ2-3; D is ambiguous. V lost 3 bases and J lost 2, with 18 bases in between. CDR1 and CDR2 (germline): SEHNR, FQNEAQ (reference sequence). CDR3 length equals 17 residues. Here the CDR3 reads CASSLGDGHPVTDTQYF. The CDR3 DNA is TGTGCCAGCAGCTTGGGTGACGGGCACCCCGTCACAGATACGCAGTATTTT.

This rearrangement joins TRBV11-2 to TRBJ1-1; a possible D gene is TRBD1 (5 bases). CDR1 is SGHAT and CDR2 is FQNNGV in the germline V gene. V was shortened by 11 bases and J by 6 bases, with 19 bases between the two germline ends. The CDR3 is made up of 13 amino acids. CDR3 amino acids: CADSFSEFAEAFF. DNA of the CDR3: TGTGCCGACAGCTTTTCGGAATTTGCTGAAGCTTTCTTT.

As concerns this clonotype: It may be a read error: a sequence one base away is much more abundant. The chain carries TRBV6-2 or TRBV6-3 and TRBJ2-7; 11 bases align to TRBD2. This CDR3 is built from 13 residues. Germline CDR1 MNHEY, CDR2 SVGEGT. CDR3 in DNA: TGTGCCAGCAGTGGACTAGCGGGCTACAAGCAGTACTTC. It encodes CASSGLAGYKQYF.

V and J are TRBV11-2 and TRBJ1-1, with D unresolved. Trimming removed 5 bases from V and 5 bases from J, with 15 bases in between. Germline loops: CDR1 SGHAT, CDR2 FQNNGV. The CDR3 covers 14 residues. The CDR3 sequence is CASSIPYEGTEAFF. The CDR3 region has the DNA TGTGCCAGCAGCATACCGTATGAAGGTACTGAAGCTTTCTTT.